Sequencing of this T cell receptor (beta chain) was carried out in a study of Graves' ophthalmopathy and Graves' hyperthyroidism. Findings of the study overall: Blood also held most thyroid clonotypes expanded above 0.001 frequency.

Enrolled hyperthyroidism patients had a new diagnosis, a duration under 2 months, and an age of 18 to 65. This clonotype showed up many times. The antigen is undetermined. The authors amplified TCR beta CDR3 regions from RNA transcripts. Investigators did first-round RT-PCR with HTBI primers, then second-round multiplex PCR. TCRdb ran MiXCR on the multiplex PCR reads and lists one entry per CDR3 protein. The sample records about 550,000 distinct CDR3 sequences, just under 40% being singletons. The material sequenced was peripheral blood or thyroid tissue (not recorded which). This clonotype was sampled from an adult man with Graves' hyperthyroidism.

The CDR3 sequence is CSARDEARSYEQYF. DNA for the CDR3: TGCAGTGCTAGAGATGAGGCTAGATCTTACGAGCAGTACTTC. The V and J genes are TRBV20-1 and TRBJ2-7; D is ambiguous. The CDR3 spans 14 residues. Trimming pared 0 bases from V and 4 bases from J, leaving 13 bases between. Germline CDR1 and CDR2: DFQATT and SNEGSKA (reference sequence).